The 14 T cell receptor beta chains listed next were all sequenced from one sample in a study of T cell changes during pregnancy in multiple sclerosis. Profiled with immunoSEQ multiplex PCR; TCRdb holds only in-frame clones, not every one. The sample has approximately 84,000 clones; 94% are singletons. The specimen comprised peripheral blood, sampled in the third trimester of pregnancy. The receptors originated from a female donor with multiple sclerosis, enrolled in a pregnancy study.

The CDR3: CASSQPGPGLVAGEQYF. The CDR3 DNA reads TGTGCCAGCAGCCAACCGGGGCCGGGACTAGTAGCTGGCGAGCAGTACTTC. The gene calls are TRBV14 and TRBJ2-7, with 8 bases fitting TRBD2. The CDR3 has 17 amino acids. The ends lost 2 bases at V and 6 bases at J; junction bases unmatched: 15. Germline lookup yields CDR1 SGHDN and CDR2 FVKESK. Full variable domain (rest looked up from reference TRBV14 and TRBJ2-7): EAGVTQFPSHSVIEKGQTVTLRCDPISGHDNLYWYRRVMGKEIKFLLHFVKESKQDESGMPNNRFLAERTGGTYSTLKVQPAELEDSGVYFCASSQPGPGLVAGEQYFGPGTRLTVT.

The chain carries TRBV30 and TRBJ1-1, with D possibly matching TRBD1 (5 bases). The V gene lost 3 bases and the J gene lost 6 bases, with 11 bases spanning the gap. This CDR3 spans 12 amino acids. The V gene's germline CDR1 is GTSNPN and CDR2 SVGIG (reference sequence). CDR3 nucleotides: TGTGCCTGGAGGGGTGACAGTGCTGAAGCTTTCTTT. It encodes CAWRGDSAEAFF.

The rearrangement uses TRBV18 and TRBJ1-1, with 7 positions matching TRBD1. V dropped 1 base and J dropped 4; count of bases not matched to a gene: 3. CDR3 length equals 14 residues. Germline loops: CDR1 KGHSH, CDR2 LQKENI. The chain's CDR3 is CASSPQGAGTEAFF. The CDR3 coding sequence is TGTGCCAGCTCACCACAGGGGGCGGGCACTGAAGCTTTCTTT.

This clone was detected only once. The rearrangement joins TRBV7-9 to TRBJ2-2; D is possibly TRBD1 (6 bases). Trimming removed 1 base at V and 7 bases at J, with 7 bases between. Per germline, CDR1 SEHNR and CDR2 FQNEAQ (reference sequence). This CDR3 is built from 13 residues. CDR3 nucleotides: TGTGCCAGCAGCTTAGAGGGGGTCGGGGAGCTGTTTTTT. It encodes CASSLEGVGELFF.

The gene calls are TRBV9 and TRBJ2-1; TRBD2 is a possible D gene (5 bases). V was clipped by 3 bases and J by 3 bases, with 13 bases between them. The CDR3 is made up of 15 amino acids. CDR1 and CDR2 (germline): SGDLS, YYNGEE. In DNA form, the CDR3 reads TGTGCCAGCAGCGGGACCACCCGGGGCTACAATGAGCAGTTCTTC. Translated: CASSGTTRGYNEQFF.

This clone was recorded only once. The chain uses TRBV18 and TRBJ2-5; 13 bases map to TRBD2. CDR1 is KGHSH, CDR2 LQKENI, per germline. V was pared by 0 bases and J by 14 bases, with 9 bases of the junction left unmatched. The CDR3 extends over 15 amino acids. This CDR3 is CASSPPGLAGSRIYF. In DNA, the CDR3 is TGTGCCAGCTCACCACCGGGACTAGCGGGGTCACGAATATACTTC.

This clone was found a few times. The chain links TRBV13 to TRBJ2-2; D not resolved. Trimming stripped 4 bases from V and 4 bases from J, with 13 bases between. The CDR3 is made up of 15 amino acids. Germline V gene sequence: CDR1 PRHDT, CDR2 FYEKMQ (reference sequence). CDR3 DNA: TGTGCCAGCAGCTATCGGAGTTCGGGCACCGGGGAGCTGTTTTTT. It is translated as CASSYRSSGTGELFF.

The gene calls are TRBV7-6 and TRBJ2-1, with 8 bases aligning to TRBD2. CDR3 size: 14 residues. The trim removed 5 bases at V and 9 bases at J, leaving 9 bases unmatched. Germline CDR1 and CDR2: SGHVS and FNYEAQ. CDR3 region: CASSTGGLTSEQFF. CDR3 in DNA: TGTGCCAGCAGCACGGGGGGGCTTACTTCTGAGCAGTTCTTC. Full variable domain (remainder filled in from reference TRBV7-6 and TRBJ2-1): GAGVSQSPRYKVTKRGQDVALRCDPISGHVSLYWYRQALGQGPEFLTYFNYEAQQDKSGLPNDRFSAERPEGSISTLTIQRTEQRDSAMYRCASSTGGLTSEQFFGPGTRLTVL.

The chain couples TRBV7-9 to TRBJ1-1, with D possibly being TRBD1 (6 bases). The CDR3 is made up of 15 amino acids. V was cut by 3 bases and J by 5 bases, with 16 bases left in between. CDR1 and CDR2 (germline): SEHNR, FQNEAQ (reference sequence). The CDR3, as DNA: TGTGCCAGCAGCTTGGGTCTGGGGGCAAGGACTGAAGCTTTCTTT. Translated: CASSLGLGARTEAFF.

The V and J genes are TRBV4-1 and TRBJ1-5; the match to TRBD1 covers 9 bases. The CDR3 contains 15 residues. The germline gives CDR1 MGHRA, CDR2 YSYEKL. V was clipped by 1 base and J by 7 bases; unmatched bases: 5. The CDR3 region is CASSQGPGQGQPQHF. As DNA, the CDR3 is TGCGCCAGCAGCCAAGGGCCGGGACAGGGACAGCCCCAGCATTTT.

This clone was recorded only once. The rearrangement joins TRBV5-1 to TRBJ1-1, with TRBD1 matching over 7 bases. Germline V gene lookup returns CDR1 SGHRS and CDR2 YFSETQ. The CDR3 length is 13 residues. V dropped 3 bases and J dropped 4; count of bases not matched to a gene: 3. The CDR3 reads CASSSTGATEAFF. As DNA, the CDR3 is TGCGCCAGCAGCTCTACAGGGGCCACTGAAGCTTTCTTT.

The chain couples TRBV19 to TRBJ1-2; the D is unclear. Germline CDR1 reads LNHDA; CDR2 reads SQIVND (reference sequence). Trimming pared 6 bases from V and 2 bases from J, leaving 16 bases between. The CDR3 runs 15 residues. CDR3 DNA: TGTGCCAGTAGCATCATGAGCGGGGTGAACTATGGCTACACCTTC. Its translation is CASSIMSGVNYGYTF.

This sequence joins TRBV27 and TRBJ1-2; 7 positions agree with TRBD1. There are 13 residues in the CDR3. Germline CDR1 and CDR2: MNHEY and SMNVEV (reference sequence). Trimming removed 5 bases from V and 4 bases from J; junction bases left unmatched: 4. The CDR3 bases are TGTGCCAGCAGTAGTCAGGGGGGCTATGGCTACACCTTC. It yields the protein CASSSQGGYGYTF.

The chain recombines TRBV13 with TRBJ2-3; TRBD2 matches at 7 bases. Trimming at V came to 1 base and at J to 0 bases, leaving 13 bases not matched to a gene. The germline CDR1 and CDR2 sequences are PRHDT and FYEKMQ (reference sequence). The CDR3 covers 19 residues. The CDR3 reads CASSLVGSGADYSTDTQYF. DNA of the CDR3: TGTGCCAGCAGCTTAGTAGGCAGCGGGGCCGACTATAGCACAGATACGCAGTATTTT.